These T cell receptor beta chains were read from a single sample in a study of cytomegalovirus exposure and HLA in healthy donors. Sequencing was performed with immunoSEQ multiplex PCR; in TCRdb, only in-frame clones are kept and a portion is missing. The repertoire holds about 160,000 clones, with about four fifths as singletons. Sequencing was performed on PBMCs. Receptors originate from a man between 45 and 60 years old in good health and CMV-seropositive. Both conserved end residues are part of each CDR3. A D gene is named only where the DNA matches it firmly. The size of a clone is reported for some rows only, either as once, few or many, or as a class for expanded clones.

clone size	V gene	J gene	D gene	CDR3 DNA	CDR3 protein
once	TRBV30	TRBJ2-2	TRBD2	TGTGCCTGGATAACTAGCGGAGGCACCGGGGAGCTGTTTTTT	CAWITSGGTGELFF
.	TRBV18	TRBJ2-2	.	TGTGCCAGCTCACCACCCAGGGGGAACACCGGGGAGCTGTTTTTT	CASSPPRGNTGELFF
few	TRBV5-1	TRBJ1-6	TRBD1	TGCGCCAGCAGCACGGGGACAGGGGCGAGTGGTTCACCCCTCCACTTT	CASSTGTGASGSPLHF
.	TRBV20-1	TRBJ2-7	.	TGCAGTGCAAACAGGGTTCACGAGCAGTACTTC	CSANRVHEQYF
.	TRBV18	TRBJ2-7	.	TGTGCCAGCTCACCGAAAGGGGACGAGCAGTACTTC	CASSPKGDEQYF
.	TRBV4-2	TRBJ2-5	.	TGTGCCAGCAGCCAAGTGTTAGCTGGGGAGACCCAGTACTTC	CASSQVLAGETQYF
.	TRBV29-1	TRBJ2-1	.	TGCAGCGTTATAACAGGGATGAGCACCTACAATGAGCAGTTCTTC	CSVITGMSTYNEQFF
.	TRBV28	TRBJ2-2	.	TGTGCCAGCAGTTTATTTGGTGGGCAGGGGTCAAACACCGGGGAGCTGTTTTTT	CASSLFGGQGSNTGELFF
.	TRBV7-9	TRBJ2-5	TRBD2	TGTGCCAGCAGCTTAGAGTTTGTGACTAGCGGGCGAGGAGAGACCCAGTACTTC	CASSLEFVTSGRGETQYF
once	TRBV28	TRBJ2-7	TRBD2	TGTGCCAGCACCTCTAGCGGCCCCGGTTACGAGCAGTACTTC	CASTSSGPGYEQYF
few	TRBV2	TRBJ1-1	.	TGTGCCAGCAGTGCGGGGGAAGGAACTGAAGCTTTCTTT	CASSAGEGTEAFF
.	TRBV23-1	TRBJ1-4	.	TGCGCCAGCCCCAAAACTCCGGGTGGAGTGCAGGGAGAAAAACTGTTTTTT	CASPKTPGGVQGEKLFF
.	TRBV5-1	TRBJ1-1	.	TGCGCCAGCAGCGCCGGGGGTGGGGCTGACACTGAAGCTTTCTTT	CASSAGGGADTEAFF
.	TRBV29-1	TRBJ1-1	.	TGCAGCGCCGATCCTCTAGAGGACACTGAAGCTTTCTTT	CSADPLEDTEAFF
.	TRBV5-1	TRBJ1-5	.	TGCGCCAGCAGCCAAGGAGACAGCAATCAGCCCCAGCATTTT	CASSQGDSNQPQHF
few	TRBV27	TRBJ2-7	TRBD1	TGTGCCAGCAGTTTACCGGGACAGATTTACGAGCAGTACTTC	CASSLPGQIYEQYF
.	TRBV5-1	TRBJ2-3	.	TGCGCCAGCAGCTTGGCCAGTCTCACAGATACGCAGTATTTT	CASSLASLTDTQYF
.	TRBV11-2	TRBJ1-5	.	TGTGCCAGCAGCTTAAGCCCTTCCCGGGTGTATAGCAATCAGCCCCAGCATTTT	CASSLSPSRVYSNQPQHF
.	TRBV7-8	TRBJ2-7	.	TGTGCCAGCAGCTTCCGGCAGGGGCCGAGCTCCTACGAGCAGTACTTC	CASSFRQGPSSYEQYF
.	TRBV15	TRBJ1-3	.	TGTGCCACCAGCAGAGATACTAGGGGAGGAATCAACACCATATATTTT	CATSRDTRGGINTIYF
.	TRBV5-1	TRBJ2-2	.	TGCGCCAGCAGCTTGCTCGGGGAGCTGTTTTTT	CASSLLGELFF
once	TRBV18	TRBJ2-7	TRBD1	TGTGCCAGCTCACCCCAGGGGGTTCAATCCTACGAGCAGTACTTC	CASSPQGVQSYEQYF
.	TRBV19	TRBJ1-2	.	TGTGCCAGTACGACAGCAAGCTATGGCTACACCTTC	CASTTASYGYTF
.	TRBV20-1	TRBJ2-1	.	TGCAGTGGGACTCGGGGGAATGAGCAGTTCTTC	CSGTRGNEQFF
.	TRBV30	TRBJ2-7	TRBD1	TGTGCCTGGAAGGGGACAGGGGTTGGAGAGCAGTACTTC	CAWKGTGVGEQYF
.	TRBV6-6	TRBJ2-5	TRBD2	TGTGCCAGCAGTACCAGGACTAGCGGTAAAGAGACCCAGTACTTC	CASSTRTSGKETQYF
once	TRBV7-2	TRBJ2-1	TRBD1	TGTGCCAGCAGCCCCCAGACAGGGAGATCCTACAATGAGCAGTTCTTC	CASSPQTGRSYNEQFF
.	TRBV9	TRBJ1-1	.	TGTGCCAGCAGCGTCAGGGCAGGGGAAAGTAGGAACACTGAAGCTTTCTTT	CASSVRAGESRNTEAFF
.	TRBV5-4	TRBJ1-5	TRBD1	TGTGCCAGCAGCTGGGGGCCGACAGGGAATCAGCCCCAGCATTTT	CASSWGPTGNQPQHF
.	TRBV28	TRBJ1-6	TRBD1	TGTGCCAGCAGTTTACAAGGGGGCCTCCCGAATTCACCCCTCCACTTT	CASSLQGGLPNSPLHF
.	TRBV28	TRBJ2-6	.	TGTGCCAGCAGTTTTATCTCGGTGGGGGCCAACGTCCTGACTTTC	CASSFISVGANVLTF
few	TRBV18	TRBJ1-3	.	TGTGCCAGCTCACCGCGCATAGGACAGACTGGAAACACCATATATTTT	CASSPRIGQTGNTIYF
.	TRBV11-1	TRBJ1-4	.	TGTGCCAGCAGCGTACGTGCGTCCAAAAATGAAAAACTGTTTTTT	CASSVRASKNEKLFF
.	TRBV30	TRBJ2-7	TRBD2	TGTGCCTGGAGTAACGGCCGGCGGGAGATTGGCGAGCAGTACTTC	CAWSNGRREIGEQYF
.	TRBV7-2	TRBJ1-5	TRBD1	TGTGCCAGCAGCTCGCCCCCCGGGACAGGGACCAATCAGCCCCAGCATTTT	CASSSPPGTGTNQPQHF
.	TRBV19	TRBJ1-5	.	TGTGCCAGTAGTATAAACGGTGATCAGCCCCAGCATTTT	CASSINGDQPQHF
.	TRBV28	TRBJ1-1	TRBD1	TGTGCCAGCACTGTAAGGGGGCGCACTGAAGCTTTCTTT	CASTVRGRTEAFF
.	TRBV10-1	TRBJ2-7	.	TGCGCCAGCAGTGAGTCGAGGAGATCCAACGAGCAGTACTTC	CASSESRRSNEQYF
.	TRBV7-8	TRBJ1-4	.	TGTGCCAGCAGCTTACCCGCAGGGCGCGGTAATGAAAAACTGTTTTTT	CASSLPAGRGNEKLFF
few	TRBV28	TRBJ2-1	.	TGTGCCAGCAGTCCCCAGACAAATACCTACAATGAGCAGTTCTTC	CASSPQTNTYNEQFF
once	TRBV7-9	TRBJ1-4	TRBD1	TGTGCCAGCAGCTCACGTCCGGGACAGGGAGAAAAACTGTTTTTT	CASSSRPGQGEKLFF
.	TRBV19	TRBJ2-3	TRBD1	TGTGCCAGTAGTATAAGGGGGGCCGGGACAGGCGGCACAGATACGCAGTATTTT	CASSIRGAGTGGTDTQYF